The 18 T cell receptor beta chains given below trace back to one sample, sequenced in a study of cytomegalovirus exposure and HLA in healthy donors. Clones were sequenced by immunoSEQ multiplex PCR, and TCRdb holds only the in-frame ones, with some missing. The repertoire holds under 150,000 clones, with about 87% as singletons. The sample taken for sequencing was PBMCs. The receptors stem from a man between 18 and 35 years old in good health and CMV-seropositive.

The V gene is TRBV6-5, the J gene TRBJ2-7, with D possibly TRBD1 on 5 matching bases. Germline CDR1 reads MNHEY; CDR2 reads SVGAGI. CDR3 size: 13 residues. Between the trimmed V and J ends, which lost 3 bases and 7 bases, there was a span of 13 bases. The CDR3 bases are TGTGCCAGCAGTTATGGGCAGGGAAGAGAGCAGTACTTC. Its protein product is CASSYGQGREQYF.

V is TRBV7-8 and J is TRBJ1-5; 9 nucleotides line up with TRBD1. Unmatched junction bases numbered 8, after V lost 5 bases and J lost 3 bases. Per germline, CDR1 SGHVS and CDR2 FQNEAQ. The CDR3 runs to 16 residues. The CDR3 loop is CASSRPGQGTNQPQHF. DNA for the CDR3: TGTGCCAGCAGCCGCCCGGGACAGGGAACCAATCAGCCCCAGCATTTT.

Here the CDR3 DNA reads TGTGCCAGCAAGAGGGTTGAGCAAGAGACCCAGTACTTC. Its translation: CASKRVEQETQYF. The genes are TRBV11-3 and TRBJ2-5; a weak D match, TRBD2 (5 bases). V dropped 7 bases and J dropped 2 bases, with 11 bases sitting between them. In germline, CDR1 is SGHNT, CDR2 YENEEA. This CDR3 contains 13 residues.

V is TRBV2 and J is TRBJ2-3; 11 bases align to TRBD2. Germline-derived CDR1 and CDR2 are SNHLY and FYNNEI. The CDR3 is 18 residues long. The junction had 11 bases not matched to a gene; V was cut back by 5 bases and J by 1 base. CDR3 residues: CASSRHELAGGGTDTQYF. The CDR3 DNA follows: TGTGCCAGCAGTCGTCACGAATTAGCGGGGGGGGGCACAGATACGCAGTATTTT.

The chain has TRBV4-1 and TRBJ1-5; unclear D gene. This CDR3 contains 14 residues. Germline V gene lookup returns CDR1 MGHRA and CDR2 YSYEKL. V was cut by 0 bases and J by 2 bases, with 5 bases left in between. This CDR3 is CASSQDSRNQPQHF. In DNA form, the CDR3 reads TGCGCCAGCAGCCAAGATTCTCGCAATCAGCCCCAGCATTTT.

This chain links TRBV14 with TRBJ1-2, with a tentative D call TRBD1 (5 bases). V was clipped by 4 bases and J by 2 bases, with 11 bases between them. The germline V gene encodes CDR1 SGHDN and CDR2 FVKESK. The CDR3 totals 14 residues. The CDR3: CASSRGPGNYGYTF. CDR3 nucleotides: TGTGCCAGCAGCCGGGGCCCAGGGAACTATGGCTACACCTTC.

CDR3 in amino acids: CSVERGFYEQYF. The CDR3 bases are TGCAGCGTCGAACGGGGATTCTACGAGCAGTACTTC. This sequence joins TRBV29-1 and TRBJ2-7; perhaps TRBD2 as D (5 bases). V was clipped by 6 bases and J by 3 bases, with 12 bases between them. The CDR3 length is 12 residues. In germline, CDR1 is SQVTM, CDR2 ANQGSEA.

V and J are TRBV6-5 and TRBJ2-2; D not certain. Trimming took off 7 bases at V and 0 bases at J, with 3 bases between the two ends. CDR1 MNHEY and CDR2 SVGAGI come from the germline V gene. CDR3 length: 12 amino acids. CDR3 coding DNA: TGTGCCAGCATCTCGAACACCGGGGAGCTGTTTTTT. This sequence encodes CASISNTGELFF.

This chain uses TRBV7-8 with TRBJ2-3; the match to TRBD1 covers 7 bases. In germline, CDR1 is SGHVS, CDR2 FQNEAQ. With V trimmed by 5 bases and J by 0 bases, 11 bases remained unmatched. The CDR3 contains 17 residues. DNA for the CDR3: TGTGCCAGCAGCCAAAACCCCACAGGGGCGAGCACAGATACGCAGTATTTT. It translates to CASSQNPTGASTDTQYF.

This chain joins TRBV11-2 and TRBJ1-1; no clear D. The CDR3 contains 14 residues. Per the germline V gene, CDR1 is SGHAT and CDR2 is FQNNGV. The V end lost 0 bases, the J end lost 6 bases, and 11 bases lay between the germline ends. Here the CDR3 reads CASSLDRGTPEAFF. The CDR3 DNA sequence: TGTGCCAGCAGCTTAGATAGAGGCACTCCTGAAGCTTTCTTT.

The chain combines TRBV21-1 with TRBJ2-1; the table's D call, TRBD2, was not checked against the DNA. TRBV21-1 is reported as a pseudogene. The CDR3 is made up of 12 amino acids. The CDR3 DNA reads TGTGCCAGCAACGGCTTGACCGGGGTGCAGTTCTTC. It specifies CASNGLTGVQFF.

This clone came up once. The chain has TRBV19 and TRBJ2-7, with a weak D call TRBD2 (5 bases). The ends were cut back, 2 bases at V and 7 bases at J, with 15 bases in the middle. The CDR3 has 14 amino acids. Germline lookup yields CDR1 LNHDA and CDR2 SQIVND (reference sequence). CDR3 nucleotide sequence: TGTGCCAGTAGTATACTAACGGGGAAGGGAGAGCAGTACTTC. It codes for CASSILTGKGEQYF.

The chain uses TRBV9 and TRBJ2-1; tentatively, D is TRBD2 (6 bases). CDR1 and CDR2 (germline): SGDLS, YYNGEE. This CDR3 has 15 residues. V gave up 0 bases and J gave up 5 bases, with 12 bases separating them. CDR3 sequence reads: CASSVEGWEDNEQFF. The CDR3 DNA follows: TGTGCCAGCAGCGTAGAGGGCTGGGAGGACAATGAGCAGTTCTTC.

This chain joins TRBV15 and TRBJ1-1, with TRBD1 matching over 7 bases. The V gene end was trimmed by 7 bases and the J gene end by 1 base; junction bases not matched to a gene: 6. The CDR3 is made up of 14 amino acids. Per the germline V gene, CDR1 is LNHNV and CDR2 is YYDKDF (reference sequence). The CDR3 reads CATIWTGANTEAFF. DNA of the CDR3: TGTGCCACCATATGGACAGGCGCGAACACTGAAGCTTTCTTT.

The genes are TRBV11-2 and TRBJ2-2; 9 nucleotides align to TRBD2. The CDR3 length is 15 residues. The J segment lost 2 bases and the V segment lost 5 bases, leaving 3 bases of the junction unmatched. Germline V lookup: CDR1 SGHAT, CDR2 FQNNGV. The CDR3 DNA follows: TGTGCCAGCAGCAAGGGACTAGCCAACACCGGGGAGCTGTTTTTT. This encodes CASSKGLANTGELFF.

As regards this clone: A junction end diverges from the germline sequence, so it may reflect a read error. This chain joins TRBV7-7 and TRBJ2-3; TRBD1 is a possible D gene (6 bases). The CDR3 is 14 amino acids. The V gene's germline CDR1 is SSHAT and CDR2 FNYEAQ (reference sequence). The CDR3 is CASSRDTPGDTQYF. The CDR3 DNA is TGTGCTAGCAGCCGGGACACCCCGGGGGATACGCAGTATTTT. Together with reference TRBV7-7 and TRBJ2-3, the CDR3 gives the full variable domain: GAGVSQSPRYKVTKRGQDVTLRCDPISSHATLYWYQQALGQGPEFLTYFNYEAQPDKSGLPSDRFSAERPEGSISTLTIQRTEQRDSAMYRCASSRDTPGDTQYFGPGTRLTVL.

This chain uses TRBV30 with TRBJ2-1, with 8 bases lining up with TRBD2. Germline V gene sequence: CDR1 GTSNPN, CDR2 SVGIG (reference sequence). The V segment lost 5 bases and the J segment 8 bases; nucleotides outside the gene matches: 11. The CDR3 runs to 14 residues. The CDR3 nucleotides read TGTGCCTGGGACACTAGCGGAGCCAGCGATGAGCAGTTCTTC. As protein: CAWDTSGASDEQFF.

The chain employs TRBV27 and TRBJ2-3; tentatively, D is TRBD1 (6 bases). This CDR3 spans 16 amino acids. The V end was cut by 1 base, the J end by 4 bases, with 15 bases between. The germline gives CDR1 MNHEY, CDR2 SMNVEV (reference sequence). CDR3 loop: CASSLWALQGADTQYF. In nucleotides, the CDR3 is TGTGCCAGCAGTTTATGGGCCTTACAGGGAGCAGATACGCAGTATTTT.